A single sample is the source of the 5 T cell receptor beta chains below, sequenced in a study of CD8+ T cells in alopecia areata. Following extraction, RNA underwent reverse transcription to cDNA, which served as the sequencing template. Sequencing was performed with immunoSEQ multiplex PCR; in TCRdb, only in-frame clones are kept and a portion is missing. The sample lists over 200,000 clones, 50% to 60% occurring once. The sequencing here drew on CD4+ T cells sorted from blood, taken at week 0. Source of these receptors: a human donor with alopecia areata.

This chain connects TRBV30 to TRBJ2-1; no firm D call. The CDR3 runs to 13 residues. From germline, CDR1 is GTSNPN and CDR2 SVGIG (reference sequence). The V gene lost 1 base and the J gene lost 4 bases, with 8 bases spanning the gap. The CDR3 loop reads CAWSEEWYNEQFF. The DNA for the CDR3 is TGTGCCTGGAGTGAGGAGTGGTACAATGAGCAGTTCTTC.

V is TRBV5-1 and J is TRBJ1-5, with D possibly being TRBD1 (5 bases). This CDR3 region has 11 residues. The ends were cut back, 8 bases at V and 7 bases at J, with 10 bases in the middle. The germline gives CDR1 SGHRS, CDR2 YFSETQ. CDR3 amino acids: CARKEGQPQHF. CDR3 nucleotides: TGCGCCAGGAAGGAGGGGCAGCCCCAGCATTTT.

The V and J genes are TRBV30 and TRBJ1-2; D not certain. Trimming removed 0 bases at V and 5 bases at J, with 16 bases between. This CDR3 contains 15 residues. From germline, CDR1 is GTSNPN and CDR2 SVGIG (reference sequence). This CDR3 reads CAWSVTADSAYGYTF. CDR3 sequence (DNA): TGTGCCTGGAGTGTTACCGCGGATTCTGCTTATGGCTACACCTTC.

The chain uses TRBV29-1 and TRBJ1-4; tentative D call: TRBD1 (6 bases). Germline assignment: CDR1 SQVTM and CDR2 ANQGSEA. V lost 5 bases, J lost 8 bases, and 15 bases lay in between. CDR3 size: 13 residues. The CDR3 here is CSVRVGGGEKLFF. DNA for the CDR3: TGCAGCGTTCGGGTCGGCGGGGGCGAAAAACTGTTTTTT.

The CDR3 protein is CASSLTLGTFSSYNEQFF. The CDR3 bases are TGTGCCAGCAGTCTAACCCTGGGGACTTTCAGCTCCTACAATGAGCAGTTCTTC. The J gene is TRBJ2-1, the V gene TRBV27, with a possible D match to TRBD2 (6 bases). The V and J ends lost 5 bases and 0 bases respectively, with 20 bases between them. CDR3 length equals 18 residues. CDR1 is MNHEY and CDR2 is SMNVEV in the germline V gene (reference sequence).